The TCR beta chain described here comes from a study of shared clonotypes between healthy human individuals. TCRdb keeps only in-frame clones here, not all; method: immunoSEQ multiplex PCR. The table has approximately 980,000 clones, over 60% seen once. The CDR3 totals 14 residues. CDR1 MNHEY and CDR2 SMNVEV come from the germline V gene (reference sequence). Trimming removed 10 bases from V and 1 base from J, with 15 bases in between. The chain uses TRBV27 and TRBJ2-3; D is unclear. The sample comprised memory CD4+ T cells sorted from blood. Stated subset: CD45RA-negative fraction. The sequence came from a man aged 18 to 30 in good health. The CDR3 bases are TGTGCCACCAAATTAGGTCAGGGCACAGATACGCAGTATTTT. As protein: CATKLGQGTDTQYF.